The entry below gives a single T cell receptor (beta chain) sequence along with its context. Its specificity is unknown. TCRdb's copy holds only in-frame clones and misses some; the assay was immunoSEQ multiplex PCR. Of over 25,000 clones listed, 74% were seen once; the top ten hold roughly 14%. The entry originates in a study of vaccination effects on CD4 cells after COVID-19. Study overall: Post-vaccine draws lagged the second dose by a median of 72 days. Broader study findings: Missing from the study were early post-infection timepoints, and its convalescent patients were few.

Before sequencing, viral peptide pools were used by the ViraFEST assay to expand antigen-specific CD4+ T cells. Upon completion of 10 to 11 days in culture, CD4+ T cells were isolated. Participants each got two BNT162b2 or mRNA-1273 vaccine doses. Vaccine recipients, nucleocapsid antibody negative, had no prior SARS-CoV-2 infection. A density of fewer than 2.5 million PBMC per well was used; these cells were cultured with around 11 IU/ml IL-2 and around 10 ug/ml peptides. The V segment lost 4 bases and the J segment 8 bases; nucleotides outside the gene matches: 6. From germline, CDR1 is SGHNT and CDR2 YYREEE (reference sequence). CDR3 length: 14 amino acids.

The sequence came from a human donor who received a COVID-19 vaccine. This sequence joins TRBV5-4 and TRBJ1-4; 9 nucleotides align to TRBD1. The sequencing used CD4+ T cells from PBMCs cultured with HCoV-229E spike peptides, collected after COVID-19 vaccination. The CDR3 spells CASSLQGAEEKLFF. CDR3 DNA: TGTGCCAGCAGCCTACAGGGGGCTGAGGAAAAACTGTTTTTT.